The clone carrying this TCR beta chain was observed many times. This sample is drawn from a study of blood T cell repertoires in COVID-19. About the research overall: Some COVID-19 samples were acute and others convalescent; all came from the United States, Italy and Spain.

Patients of the Seattle cohort, enrolled during active infection, were followed longitudinally. As originally analysed: By means of reference gene primer amplification, nucleated cell counts were estimated. Sequencing used immunoSEQ multiplex PCR; TCRdb keeps in-frame clones, though not all of them. V, J and clone size reflect that table, while D and trimming were determined from the DNA. In the table there are about 52,000 clones, around 81% of which are singletons. The CDR3 totals 13 residues. CDR1 is LNHDA, CDR2 SQIVND, per germline (reference sequence). V lost 6 bases, J lost 5 bases, and 4 bases stayed unmatched.

This chain joins TRBV19 and TRBJ1-5; 7 nucleotides match TRBD1. The sequence was obtained from a woman older than 75 with COVID-19, enrolled during active disease. Sequenced input: peripheral blood. CDR3 amino acids: CASSQTGDQPQHF. The CDR3 bases are TGTGCCAGTAGCCAAACAGGGGATCAGCCCCAGCATTTT.